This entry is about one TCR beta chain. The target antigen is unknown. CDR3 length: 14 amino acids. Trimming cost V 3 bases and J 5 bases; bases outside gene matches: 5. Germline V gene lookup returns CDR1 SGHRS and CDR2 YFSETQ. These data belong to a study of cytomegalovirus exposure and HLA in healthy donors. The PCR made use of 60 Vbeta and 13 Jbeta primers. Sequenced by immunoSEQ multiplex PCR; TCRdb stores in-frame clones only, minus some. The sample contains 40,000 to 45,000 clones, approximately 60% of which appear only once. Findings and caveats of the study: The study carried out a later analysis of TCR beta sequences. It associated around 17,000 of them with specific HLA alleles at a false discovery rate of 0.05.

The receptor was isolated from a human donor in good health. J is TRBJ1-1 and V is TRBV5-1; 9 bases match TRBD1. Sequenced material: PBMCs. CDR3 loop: CASSSLTGGTEAFF. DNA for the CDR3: TGCGCCAGCAGCTCCTTGACAGGGGGGACTGAAGCTTTCTTT.